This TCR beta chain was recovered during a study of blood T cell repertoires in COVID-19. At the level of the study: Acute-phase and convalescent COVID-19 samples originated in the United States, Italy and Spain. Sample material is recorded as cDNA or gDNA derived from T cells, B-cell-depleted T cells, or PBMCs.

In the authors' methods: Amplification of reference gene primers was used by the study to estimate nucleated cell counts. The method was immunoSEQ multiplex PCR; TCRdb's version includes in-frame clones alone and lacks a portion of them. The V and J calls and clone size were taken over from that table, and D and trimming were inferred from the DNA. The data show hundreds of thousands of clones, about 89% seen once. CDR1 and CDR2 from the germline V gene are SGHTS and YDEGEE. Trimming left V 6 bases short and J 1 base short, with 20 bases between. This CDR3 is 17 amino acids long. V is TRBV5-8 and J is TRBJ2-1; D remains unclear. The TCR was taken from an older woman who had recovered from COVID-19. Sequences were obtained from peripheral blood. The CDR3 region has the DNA TGTGCCAGCATCCCCGCCTATGGTGCGGCATCCTACAATGAGCAGTTCTTC. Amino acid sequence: CASIPAYGAASYNEQFF.